This T cell receptor (beta chain) was identified during a study of cytomegalovirus exposure and HLA in healthy donors. The CDR3 runs 12 residues. Germline V gene data show CDR1 as MNHNS and CDR2 as SASEGT. The V gene lost 3 bases and the J gene lost 2 bases, with 3 bases spanning the gap. 60 Vbeta and 13 Jbeta primers were used in PCR. The data were produced by immunoSEQ multiplex PCR, yet TCRdb's version contains in-frame clones alone and is incomplete. This table has approximately 170,000 clones, around 80% appearing once. This clonotype was obtained from a woman between 40 and 50 years old in good health and CMV-seronegative. The sequenced sample was PBMCs. The chain recombines TRBV6-1 with TRBJ2-3; D gene ambiguous. The CDR3 reads CASSDYTDTQYF. As DNA, the CDR3 is TGTGCCAGCAGTGATTACACAGATACGCAGTATTTT.